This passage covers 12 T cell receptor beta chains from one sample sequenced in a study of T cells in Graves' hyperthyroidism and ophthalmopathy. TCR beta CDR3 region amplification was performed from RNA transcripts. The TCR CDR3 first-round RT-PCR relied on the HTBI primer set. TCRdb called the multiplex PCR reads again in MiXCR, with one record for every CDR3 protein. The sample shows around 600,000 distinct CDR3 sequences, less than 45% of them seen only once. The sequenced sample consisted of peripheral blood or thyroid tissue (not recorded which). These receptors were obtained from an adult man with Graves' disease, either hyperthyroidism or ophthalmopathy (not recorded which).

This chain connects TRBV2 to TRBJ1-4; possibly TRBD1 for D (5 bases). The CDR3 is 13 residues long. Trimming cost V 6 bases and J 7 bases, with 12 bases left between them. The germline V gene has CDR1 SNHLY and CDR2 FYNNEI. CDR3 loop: CASRDLQGEKLFF. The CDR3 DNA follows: TGTGCCAGCAGGGACCTCCAGGGTGAAAAACTGTTTTTT.

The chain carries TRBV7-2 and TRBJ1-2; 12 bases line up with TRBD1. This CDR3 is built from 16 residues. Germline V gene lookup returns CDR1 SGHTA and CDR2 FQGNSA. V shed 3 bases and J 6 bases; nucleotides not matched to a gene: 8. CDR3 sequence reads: CASSFRDRGRMNGYTF. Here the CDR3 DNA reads TGTGCCAGCAGCTTCCGGGACAGGGGGCGCATGAATGGCTACACCTTC. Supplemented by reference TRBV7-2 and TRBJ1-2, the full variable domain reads GAGVSQSPSNKVTEKGKDVELRCDPISGHTALYWYRQSLGQGLEFLIYFQGNSAPDKSGLPSDRFSAERTGGSVSTLTIQRTQQEDSAVYLCASSFRDRGRMNGYTFGSGTRLTVV.

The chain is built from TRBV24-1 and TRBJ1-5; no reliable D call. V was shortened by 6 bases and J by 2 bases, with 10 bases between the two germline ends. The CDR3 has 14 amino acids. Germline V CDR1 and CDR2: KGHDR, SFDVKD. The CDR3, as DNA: TGTGCCACCAGTTCTGACGTGGGCAATCAGCCCCAGCATTTT. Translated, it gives CATSSDVGNQPQHF.

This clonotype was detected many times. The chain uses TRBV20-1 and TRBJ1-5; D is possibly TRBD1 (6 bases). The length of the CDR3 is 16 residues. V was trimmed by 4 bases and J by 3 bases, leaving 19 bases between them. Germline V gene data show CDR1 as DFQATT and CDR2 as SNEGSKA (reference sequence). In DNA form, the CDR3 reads TGCAGTGCTACAGTGCAGGGGAGTGGGCACAATCAGCCCCAGCATTTT. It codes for CSATVQGSGHNQPQHF.

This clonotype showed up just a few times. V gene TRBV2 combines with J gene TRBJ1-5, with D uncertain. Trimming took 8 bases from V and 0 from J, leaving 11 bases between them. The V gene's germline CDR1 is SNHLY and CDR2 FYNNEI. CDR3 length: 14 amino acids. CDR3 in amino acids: CASGRDNSNQPQHF. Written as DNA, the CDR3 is TGTGCCAGCGGTAGGGATAATAGCAATCAGCCCCAGCATTTT.

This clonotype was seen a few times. CDR3 sequence: CASSFSVVGYTF. CDR3 coding DNA: TGTGCCAGCAGTTTCTCCGTGGTTGGCTACACCTTC. The chain links TRBV12-3 or TRBV12-4 to TRBJ1-2, with D uncertain. The V end lost 3 bases, the J end lost 7 bases, and 9 bases lay between the germline ends. CDR3 length: 12 amino acids.

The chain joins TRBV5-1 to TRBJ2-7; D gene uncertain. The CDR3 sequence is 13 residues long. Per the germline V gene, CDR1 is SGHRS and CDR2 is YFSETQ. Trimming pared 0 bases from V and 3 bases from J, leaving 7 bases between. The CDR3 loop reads CASSLERYYEQYF. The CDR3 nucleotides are TGCGCCAGCAGCTTGGAACGGTACTACGAGCAGTACTTC.

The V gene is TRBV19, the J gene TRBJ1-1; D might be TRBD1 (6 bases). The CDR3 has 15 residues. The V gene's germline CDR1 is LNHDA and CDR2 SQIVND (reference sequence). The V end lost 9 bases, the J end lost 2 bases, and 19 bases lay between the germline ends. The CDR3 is CASSPNSQGNTEAFF. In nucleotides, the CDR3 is TGTGCCAGCTCACCCAACTCACAGGGAAACACTGAAGCTTTCTTT.

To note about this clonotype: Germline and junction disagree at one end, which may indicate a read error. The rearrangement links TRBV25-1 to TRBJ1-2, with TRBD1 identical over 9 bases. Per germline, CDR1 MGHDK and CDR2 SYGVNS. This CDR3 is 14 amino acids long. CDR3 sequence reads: CAISEARTGVGYTF. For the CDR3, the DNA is TGTGCCATCAGTGAAGCCCGGACAGGGGTCGGCTACACCTTC.

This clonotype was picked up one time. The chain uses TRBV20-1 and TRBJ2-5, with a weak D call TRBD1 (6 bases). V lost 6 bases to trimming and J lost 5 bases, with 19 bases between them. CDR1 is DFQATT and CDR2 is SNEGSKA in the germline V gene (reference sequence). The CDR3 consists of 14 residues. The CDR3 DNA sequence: TGCAGTGCCCCCATCGCAGGGGAGTACGAGACCCAGTACTTC. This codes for CSAPIAGEYETQYF.

CDR3 in amino acids: CASRPGGGSPLHF. The CDR3 nucleotides are TGTGCCAGCAGGCCGGGGGGAGGTTCACCCCTCCACTTT. This chain joins TRBV25-1 and TRBJ1-6; D might be TRBD1 (5 bases). Germline CDR1 and CDR2: MGHDK and SYGVNS. Trimming took off 6 bases at V and 9 bases at J, with 12 bases between the two ends. The CDR3 is made up of 13 amino acids.

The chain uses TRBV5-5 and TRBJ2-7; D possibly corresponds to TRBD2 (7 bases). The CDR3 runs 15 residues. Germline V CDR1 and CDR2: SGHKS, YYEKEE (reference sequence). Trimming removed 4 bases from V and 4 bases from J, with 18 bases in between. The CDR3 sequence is CASSGEGVGGYEQYF. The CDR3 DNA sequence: TGTGCCAGCAGCGGGGAGGGGGTTGGTGGATACGAGCAGTACTTC.